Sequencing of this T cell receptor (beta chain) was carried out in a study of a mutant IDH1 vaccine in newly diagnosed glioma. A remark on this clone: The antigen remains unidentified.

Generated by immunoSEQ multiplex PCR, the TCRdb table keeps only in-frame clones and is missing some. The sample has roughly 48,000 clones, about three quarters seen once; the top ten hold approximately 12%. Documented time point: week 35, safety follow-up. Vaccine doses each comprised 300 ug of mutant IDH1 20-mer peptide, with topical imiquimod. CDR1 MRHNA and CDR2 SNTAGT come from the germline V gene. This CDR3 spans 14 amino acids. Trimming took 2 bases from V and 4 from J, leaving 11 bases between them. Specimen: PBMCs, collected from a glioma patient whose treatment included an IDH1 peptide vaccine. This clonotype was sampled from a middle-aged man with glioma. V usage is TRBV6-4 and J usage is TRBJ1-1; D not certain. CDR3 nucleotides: TGTGCCAGCAGTGACAGTTCTAAGGCCACTGAAGCTTTCTTT. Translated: CASSDSSKATEAFF.